This T cell receptor (beta chain) was sequenced during a study of cytomegalovirus exposure and HLA in healthy donors. For this clone: A junction end diverges from the germline sequence, so it may reflect a read error.

Primers for the PCR totalled 60 Vbeta and 13 Jbeta. Using immunoSEQ multiplex PCR, the repertoire was profiled, and TCRdb retains in-frame clones only, with some absent. The profile shows 120,000 to 150,000 clones, approximately 78% of them singletons. The TCR originated in a woman aged 40 to 49 in good health and CMV-seropositive. The sequenced sample consisted of PBMCs.

CDR3 nucleotide sequence: TGTGCTAGCACCGCCGGACGGGGAAACACCGGGGAGCTGTTTTTT. Translated, it gives CASTAGRGNTGELFF. The rearrangement joins TRBV7-7 to TRBJ2-2; D may be TRBD2 (5 bases). Germline CDR1 reads SSHAT; CDR2 reads FNYEAQ (reference sequence). CDR3 length equals 15 residues.